These T cell receptor beta chains were read from a single sample in a study of beta chain features in type 1 diabetes. TCRdb's table, derived via immunoSEQ multiplex PCR, lists solely in-frame clones and lacks some. The table records 300,000 to 400,000 clones, around 12% of them present only once. Material: naive CD4+ T cells from blood. The receptor source for this set is a man aged 18 to 29 in good health. CDR3s include the opening cysteine and the closing phenylalanine or tryptophan. The D gene is left open where the match is weak. Only some rows state a clone size, as once, few, many or a class for expanded clones.

D: TRBD1; V: TRBV19; J: TRBJ1-5; size: .; length: 15; DNA: TGTGCCAGTAGAATAGACAGGGGACCCGATCAGCCCCAGCATTTT; CDR3: CASRIDRGPDQPQHF
D: .; V: TRBV7-9; J: TRBJ2-1; size: few; length: 14; DNA: TGTGCCAGCAGCTTAGGGGACTCAAACAATGAGCAGTTCTTC; CDR3: CASSLGDSNNEQFF
D: .; V: TRBV6-6; J: TRBJ1-2; size: few; length: 13; DNA: TGTGCCAGCACCACAGGACAGATCTATGGCTACACCTTC; CDR3: CASTTGQIYGYTF
D: .; V: TRBV27; J: TRBJ2-7; size: few; length: 14; DNA: TGTGCCAGCAGTTCTCGCTCGGTGGGGAGCGAGCAGTACTTC; CDR3: CASSSRSVGSEQYF
D: TRBD2; V: TRBV7-9; J: TRBJ2-7; size: many; length: 13; DNA: TGTGCCAGCAGCTTAGCACTAGCGGGAGTTCCGTACTTC; CDR3: CASSLALAGVPYF
D: .; V: TRBV14; J: TRBJ2-2; size: few; length: 15; DNA: TGTGCCAGCAGCCCACGTCGGGGGAACACCGGGGAGCTGTTTTTT; CDR3: CASSPRRGNTGELFF
D: TRBD2; V: TRBV11-2; J: TRBJ2-1; size: .; length: 17; DNA: TGTGCCAGCAGCTTACGTCCGCTAGCGGGAGGGTACAATGAGCAGTTCTTC; CDR3: CASSLRPLAGGYNEQFF
D: .; V: TRBV7-6; J: TRBJ1-2; size: .; length: 15; DNA: TGTGCCAGCAGATTGATGCAGGGAACCAACTATGGCTACACCTTC; CDR3: CASRLMQGTNYGYTF
D: .; V: TRBV10-3; J: TRBJ1-4; size: .; length: 15; DNA: TGTGCCATCAGCGCCAAAAGTCAGGGTAGGGAAAAACTGTTTTTT; CDR3: CAISAKSQGREKLFF
D: TRBD1; V: TRBV7-2; J: TRBJ2-7; size: few; length: 14; DNA: TGTGCCAGCAGCAAGGACAGGGGTTCCTACGAGCAGTACTTC; CDR3: CASSKDRGSYEQYF